This entry lists 22 T cell receptor beta chains sequenced from one sample in a study of Ad26.COV2.S vaccination and SARS-CoV-2 variants (dated by TCRdb to the early 2020s). What this sample's treatment or condition label stands for: roughly 18 received Ad26.COV2.S at low or high dose, single or two shots; about 5 received placebo; per-sample allocation not given. For vaccine and placebo recipients, repertoires were sequenced using samples collected on day 63 after the first injection. Libraries were prepared through the immunoSEQ multiplex PCR assay. Drawn from immuneACCESS, this table holds only the in-frame rearrangements with V and J called that TCRdb kept. Clones are partly lost; checked studies trace under half to an unresolved V gene and leave the rest unexplained. This sample has 440,000 or so clones in its table, and about nine tenths of those were observed once. The ten largest account for approximately 1.7% of the sample.

The specimen was peripheral blood, collected in a trial of Ad26.COV2.S vaccine versus placebo. The receptors here all came from a person between 18 and 60 years old who received the Ad26.COV2.S COVID-19 vaccine or a placebo.

V usage is TRBV7-6 and J usage is TRBJ2-2, with TRBD2 matching 13 bases. The V segment lost 2 bases and the J segment 0 bases; nucleotides outside the gene matches: 6. CDR1 is SGHVS, CDR2 FNYEAQ, per germline. The CDR3 has 19 amino acids. Written as DNA, the CDR3 is TGTGCCAGCAGCTTAAGAACTAGCGGGAGGGTCGCGAACACCGGGGAGCTGTTTTTT. Translating it yields CASSLRTSGRVANTGELFF.

The chain carries TRBV19 and TRBJ2-1; 14 nucleotides agree with TRBD2. CDR1 LNHDA and CDR2 SQIVND come from the germline V gene (reference sequence). This CDR3 is 17 amino acids long. V shed 3 bases and J 3 bases; nucleotides not matched to a gene: 4. CDR3 nucleotide sequence: TGTGCCAGTAGTATCCGGACTAGCGGGAGGATCTACAATGAGCAGTTCTTC. Protein sequence: CASSIRTSGRIYNEQFF.

The chain recombines TRBV4-1 with TRBJ2-1; D perhaps matches TRBD2 (5 bases). This CDR3 is 14 amino acids long. Germline V gene data show CDR1 as MGHRA and CDR2 as YSYEKL. V shed 5 bases and J shed 2 bases, with 10 bases lying between them. The CDR3 region has the DNA TGCGCCAGCAGCAGGACTGGGCCCTACAATGAGCAGTTCTTC. As protein: CASSRTGPYNEQFF.

The rearrangement uses TRBV27 and TRBJ2-4, with TRBD1 identical over 7 bases. The CDR3 covers 17 residues. Trimming at V came to 6 bases and at J to 0 bases, leaving 11 bases not matched to a gene. The germline CDR1 and CDR2 sequences are MNHEY and SMNVEV (reference sequence). This CDR3 reads CASRPAQTGLAKNIQYF. The CDR3 coding sequence is TGTGCCAGCAGACCTGCCCAGACAGGGTTAGCCAAAAACATTCAGTACTTC.

J is TRBJ2-1 and V is TRBV27; unclear D gene. Germline-derived CDR1 and CDR2 are MNHEY and SMNVEV (reference sequence). V dropped 1 base and J dropped 5 bases, with 12 bases sitting between them. This CDR3 is built from 15 residues. Here the CDR3 DNA reads TGTGCCAGCAGTTTATTGGGAATACATGACAATGAGCAGTTCTTC. Translation: CASSLLGIHDNEQFF.

This clone has just one count. The chain joins TRBV7-9 to TRBJ1-2; D call uncertain. The CDR3 consists of 13 residues. CDR1 is SEHNR and CDR2 is FQNEAQ in the germline V gene (reference sequence). The V end was cut by 5 bases, the J end by 4 bases, with 11 bases between. CDR3 loop: CASSVEGPYGYTF. CDR3 nucleotides: TGTGCCAGCAGCGTAGAAGGGCCCTATGGCTACACCTTC.

The genes are TRBV15 and TRBJ2-7; the D call may be TRBD1 or TRBD2 (5 bases each). The CDR3 runs to 15 residues. Germline V lookup: CDR1 LNHNV, CDR2 YYDKDF (reference sequence). Trimming cost V 1 base and J 2 bases, with 12 bases left between them. CDR3 sequence reads: CATSRVGTRTYEQYF. The DNA for the CDR3 is TGTGCCACCAGCAGAGTAGGGACCCGTACCTACGAGCAGTACTTC.

The CDR3 DNA reads as TGTGCCAGCAGTTTGGGGCCGGTTGGTCATGGCTACACCTTC. Translating it yields CASSLGPVGHGYTF. The rearrangement uses TRBV27 and TRBJ1-2, with D perhaps matching TRBD1 (5 bases). V lost 3 bases and J 6 bases, leaving 14 bases between the germline ends. CDR3 length equals 14 residues. CDR1 is MNHEY, CDR2 SMNVEV, per germline (reference sequence).

This chain connects TRBV29-1 to TRBJ1-1; TRBD1 aligns across 7 bases. The CDR3 consists of 13 residues. V shed 4 bases and J 0 bases; nucleotides not matched to a gene: 2. CDR1 is SQVTM and CDR2 is ANQGSEA in the germline V gene. CDR3 amino acids: CSVGGQLNTEAFF. CDR3 DNA: TGCAGCGTTGGGGGACAGTTGAACACTGAAGCTTTCTTT.

Worth noting for this clone: In the same sample, other DNA sequences code for this CDR3. The chain links TRBV19 to TRBJ2-5; 7 nucleotides line up with TRBD2. This CDR3 has 12 residues. J gave up 4 bases and V 6 bases, and 2 bases lay outside the gene matches. Germline V gives CDR1 LNHDA, CDR2 SQIVND (reference sequence). The CDR3: CASSPGGETQYF. In DNA, the CDR3 is TGTGCCAGTAGCCCGGGAGGAGAGACCCAGTACTTC.

The chain employs TRBV28 and TRBJ2-7; TRBD1 aligns across 10 bases. The CDR3 sequence is 16 residues long. With V trimmed by 2 bases and J by 6 bases, 10 bases remained unmatched. Germline V gene lookup returns CDR1 MDHEN and CDR2 SYDVKM. The CDR3 DNA reads TGTGCCAGCAGTTTAGGGGGGGGACAGGGGATGTTCGAGCAGTACTTC. Protein: CASSLGGGQGMFEQYF.

Of note for this clone: At one end, the junction sequence differs from germline, possibly due to a read error. The rearrangement uses TRBV4-2 and TRBJ1-2, with D hard to call. Germline CDR1 LGHNA, CDR2 YNFKEQ. CDR3 size: 14 residues. CDR3 in amino acids: CASSQVETNYGYTF. The DNA of the CDR3 is TGTGCCAGCAGCCAAGTCGAGACTAATTATGGCTACACCTTC.

The J gene is TRBJ2-1, the V gene TRBV29-1; D gene uncertain. The V end lost 4 bases, the J end lost 1 base, and 8 bases lay between the germline ends. CDR3 length equals 13 residues. From germline, CDR1 is SQVTM and CDR2 ANQGSEA. The CDR3 loop is CSVVRRSYNEQFF. DNA for the CDR3: TGCAGCGTTGTCCGCCGATCCTACAATGAGCAGTTCTTC.

The chain couples TRBV19 to TRBJ1-1; TRBD1 is a possible D gene (5 bases). The CDR3 runs 15 residues. V was trimmed by 1 base and J by 2 bases, leaving 11 bases between them. Germline CDR1 reads LNHDA; CDR2 reads SQIVND (reference sequence). In DNA form, the CDR3 reads TGTGCCAGTAGTATAGTGGTGGGACCCAACACTGAAGCTTTCTTT. Translation gives CASSIVVGPNTEAFF.

V is TRBV11-2 and J is TRBJ2-2, with unresolved D. CDR1 is SGHAT and CDR2 is FQNNGV in the germline V gene. V lost 4 bases and J lost 4, with 16 bases in between. The CDR3 sequence is 16 residues long. CDR3 DNA: TGTGCCAGCAGCTCCCCGGAAGGGTACCTCACCGGGGAGCTGTTTTTT. It yields the protein CASSSPEGYLTGELFF.

Notes on this clone: This same CDR3 is encoded by further DNA sequences in the sample. The J gene is TRBJ2-3, the V gene TRBV10-3, with D hard to call. The V end lost 3 bases, the J end lost 6 bases, and 4 bases lay between the germline ends. CDR1 is ENHRY and CDR2 is SYGVKD in the germline V gene. CDR3 size: 11 residues. The CDR3 reads CAISERDTQYF. The DNA for the CDR3 is TGTGCCATCAGTGAACGGGATACGCAGTATTTT.

The J gene is TRBJ1-1, the V gene TRBV7-9, with D possibly matching TRBD1 (6 bases). From germline, CDR1 is SEHNR and CDR2 FQNEAQ (reference sequence). Trimming removed 5 bases from V and 1 base from J, with 14 bases in between. The CDR3 extends over 15 amino acids. CDR3 bases: TGTGCCAGCAGCCTCCAGGGGACGAGGAACACTGAAGCTTTCTTT. This translates into CASSLQGTRNTEAFF.

V is TRBV7-2 and J is TRBJ2-5; maybe TRBD1 (5 bases). This CDR3 contains 15 residues. V lost 3 bases, J lost 5 bases, and 16 bases lay in between. The germline V gene encodes CDR1 SGHTA and CDR2 FQGNSA. As DNA, the CDR3 is TGTGCCAGCAGCTTGATGAGGCAGGGCTACGAGACCCAGTACTTC. Residues: CASSLMRQGYETQYF.

The DNA for the CDR3 is TGTGCCAGCAGCTTGGGGGGCCGACAGGGTGGCTATGGCTACACCTTC. Its translation: CASSLGGRQGGYGYTF. The chain combines TRBV5-4 with TRBJ1-2, with 7 bases aligning to TRBD1. CDR1 is SGHNT and CDR2 is YYREEE in the germline V gene (reference sequence). This CDR3 contains 16 residues. Germline trimming cut 0 bases from V and 4 bases from J; bases unmatched to any gene: 9.

This clone showed up just a few times. J is TRBJ1-1 and V is TRBV19, with 8 bases lining up with TRBD1. The CDR3 is made up of 14 amino acids. Per germline, CDR1 LNHDA and CDR2 SQIVND (reference sequence). V lost 1 base, J lost 4 bases, and 2 bases stayed unmatched. CDR3 sequence reads: CASSIVTGGTEAFF. CDR3 DNA sequence: TGTGCCAGTAGTATAGTTACAGGGGGCACTGAAGCTTTCTTT.

The genes are TRBV5-1 and TRBJ2-5; D perhaps matches TRBD1 (5 bases). The CDR3 contains 13 residues. The V gene's germline CDR1 is SGHRS and CDR2 YFSETQ. Deletions cut 5 bases from V and 0 bases from J, with 8 bases between. CDR3: CASRTANQETQYF. The CDR3 region has the DNA TGCGCCAGCAGGACAGCAAACCAAGAGACCCAGTACTTC.

This chain uses TRBV5-5 with TRBJ1-3; D ambiguous. The CDR3 spans 15 residues. The V end lost 2 bases, the J end lost 1 base, and 10 bases lay between the germline ends. Germline CDR1 and CDR2: SGHKS and YYEKEE (reference sequence). CDR3 amino acids: CASSFFSVSGNTIYF. CDR3 DNA sequence: TGTGCCAGCAGCTTCTTTTCGGTATCTGGAAACACCATATATTTT.